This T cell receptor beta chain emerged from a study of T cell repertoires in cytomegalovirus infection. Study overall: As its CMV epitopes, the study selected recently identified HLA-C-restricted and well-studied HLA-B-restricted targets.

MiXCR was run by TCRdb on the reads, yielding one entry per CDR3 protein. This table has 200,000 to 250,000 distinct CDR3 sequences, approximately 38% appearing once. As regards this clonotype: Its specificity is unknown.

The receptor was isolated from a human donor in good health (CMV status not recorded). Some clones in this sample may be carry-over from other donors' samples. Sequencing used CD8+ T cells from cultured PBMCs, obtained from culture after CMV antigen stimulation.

In DNA form, the CDR3 reads TGTGCCAGCAGCCAAGGTCACGGGGGTGTGAACACTGAAGCTTTCTTT. It is translated as CASSQGHGGVNTEAFF. The rearrangement uses TRBV4-2 and TRBJ1-1; D may be TRBD1 (5 bases). Trimming shortened V by 1 base and J by 0 bases, and 12 bases separated the two germline ends. This CDR3 comprises 16 residues. Per the germline V gene, CDR1 is LGHNA and CDR2 is YNFKEQ.